This is a list of T cell receptor beta chains from one sample in a study of blood T cell repertoires in COVID-19. Profiled with immunoSEQ multiplex PCR; TCRdb holds only in-frame clones, not every one. The sample shows approximately 430,000 clones, more than 80% of them seen only once. Sequencing was carried out using peripheral blood. These TCRs come from a woman aged 25 to 39 with active or convalescent COVID-19. CDR3s include the opening cysteine and the closing phenylalanine or tryptophan. The D gene is left open where the match is weak. Size tells how often a clone was seen (once, few, many) or the class of an expanded clone, and some rows leave it out.

j_gene | d_gene | v_gene | abundance | CDR3nt | CDR3aa
TRBJ2-7 | TRBD2 | TRBV6-5 | once | TGTGCCAGCAAAGGGCTAGCGGGAGACGAGCAGTACTTC | CASKGLAGDEQYF
TRBJ1-6 | TRBD1 | TRBV6-1 | NA | TGTGCCAGCAGTGAAAGTGCGGGACAGGGGAATTCACCCCTCCACTTT | CASSESAGQGNSPLHF
TRBJ1-3 | NA | TRBV5-4 | NA | TGTGCCAGCAAGAAGACAGCCTCGAACACCATATATTTT | CASKKTASNTIYF
TRBJ1-5 | TRBD1 | TRBV19 | NA | TGTGCCAGTAGTATAGAGTCTGGGACAGGGGGCGCGCTCGGCAATCAGCCCCAGCATTTT | CASSIESGTGGALGNQPQHF
TRBJ2-3 | NA | TRBV5-1 | NA | TGCGCCAGCAGCCAGGAAAACGCCTCCGTGCGGGGTAGCACAGATACGCAGTATTTT | CASSQENASVRGSTDTQYF
TRBJ1-2 | TRBD1 | TRBV5-1 | NA | TGCGCCAGCAGCGAGGGACAGGGGAATGGCTACACCTTC | CASSEGQGNGYTF
TRBJ2-2 | NA | TRBV21-1 | few | TGTGCCATCTACAGCCGGGGGGGCGGTCTCGGGGAGCTGTTTTTT | CAIYSRGGGLGELFF
TRBJ2-3 | NA | TRBV7-2 | NA | TGTGCCAGCAGCCCCGAGGTAGCCCTCCTCTCAGATACGCAGTATTTT | CASSPEVALLSDTQYF
TRBJ1-5 | NA | TRBV5-6 | NA | TGTGCCAGCAGCTTACAGGGAATTGACCAGCCCCAGCATTTT | CASSLQGIDQPQHF
TRBJ1-1 | NA | TRBV7-9 | NA | TGTGCCAGCAGCTTAGATGTGGTGGGGCGGACTGAAGCTTTCTTT | CASSLDVVGRTEAFF
TRBJ2-7 | TRBD1 | TRBV6-6 | few | TGTGCCAGCAGTTGGGGACAGGGATACGAGCAGTACTTC | CASSWGQGYEQYF
TRBJ2-2 | NA | TRBV5-6 | NA | TGTGCCAGCAATGCGGGTTCCGGGGAGCTGTTTTTT | CASNAGSGELFF
TRBJ1-2 | NA | TRBV12-3/TRBV12-4 | NA | TGTGCCAGCAGTCCACAACCTAACTATGGCTACACCTTC | CASSPQPNYGYTF
TRBJ2-3 | NA | TRBV7-9 | few | TGTGCCAGCAGCCGGGACCCGAGGGGGGATACGCAGTATTTT | CASSRDPRGDTQYF
TRBJ2-5 | NA | TRBV19 | NA | TGTGCCAGTAGTATAAACGGCAGGCAAGAGACCCAGTACTTC | CASSINGRQETQYF
TRBJ1-1 | NA | TRBV7-9 | NA | TGTGCCAGCAGGGAGGAGTCCCCCACCAACACTGAAGCTTTCTTT | CASREESPTNTEAFF
TRBJ1-2 | NA | TRBV2 | NA | TGTGCCAGCAGGAATGCTGGATTAGGACATCCCTATGGCTACACCTTC | CASRNAGLGHPYGYTF
TRBJ1-2 | NA | TRBV5-4 | NA | TGTGCCAGCAGCTTGGGACAGGAGAACTATGGCTACACCTTC | CASSLGQENYGYTF
TRBJ2-6 | NA | TRBV27 | once | TGTGCCAGCAGTTTCAGGGTCACTGGGGCCAACGTCCTGACTTTC | CASSFRVTGANVLTF
TRBJ2-7 | TRBD1 | TRBV27 | NA | TGTGCCAGCGGAAACAGGGGTAGTAGGTACGAGCAGTACTTC | CASGNRGSRYEQYF
TRBJ2-1 | TRBD2 | TRBV10-3 | NA | TGTGCCATCAGTAAGACTAGCGGGAGCTCCTACAATGAGCAGTTCTTC | CAISKTSGSSYNEQFF
TRBJ2-7 | NA | TRBV5-4 | NA | TGTGCCAGCAGCTTGGAGACCGGGAGCTCCTACGAGCAGTACTTC | CASSLETGSSYEQYF
TRBJ1-5 | TRBD1 | TRBV19 | NA | TGTGCCAGTAGTATACAGGGGGGTCAGCCCCAGCATTTT | CASSIQGGQPQHF
TRBJ1-6 | TRBD1 | TRBV5-1 | NA | TGCGCCAGCAGCCTGGGACAGGACGGGTCACCCCTCCACTTT | CASSLGQDGSPLHF
TRBJ2-7 | NA | TRBV30 | NA | TGTGCCTGGAGTGTAGGGGGGGCAGTTTACGAGCAGTACTTC | CAWSVGGAVYEQYF
TRBJ2-1 | TRBD2 | TRBV5-8 | once | TGTGCCAGCAGCTTGCCCCCTTGGCGGGAGCGATCCGAGCAGTTCTTC | CASSLPPWRERSEQFF
TRBJ2-5 | NA | TRBV27 | NA | TGTGCCAGCAGTCGCCAGTACTTC | CASSRQYF
TRBJ2-1 | NA | TRBV7-2 | NA | TGTGCCAGCAGCTTGTCTCTCGGGAACAATGAGCAGTTCTTC | CASSLSLGNNEQFF
TRBJ1-2 | TRBD1 | TRBV5-5 | once | TGTGCCAGCAGCGTGACAGGGGTTGATAACTATGGCTACACCTTC | CASSVTGVDNYGYTF
TRBJ1-1 | TRBD1 | TRBV5-1 | NA | TGCGCCAGCAGCTTGGCGACAGGGGAGAACACTGAAGCTTTCTTT | CASSLATGENTEAFF
TRBJ1-6 | NA | TRBV2 | few | TGTGCCAGCAGCCCCGACAGCTCAAATTCACCCCTCCACTTT | CASSPDSSNSPLHF
TRBJ2-3 | TRBD2 | TRBV6-4 | NA | TGTGCCAGCAGCCCAGCGGGAGCAACGGATACGCAGTATTTT | CASSPAGATDTQYF
TRBJ1-4 | NA | TRBV11-2 | NA | TGTGCCAGCAGCTTAGAGGCGGGTTATGAAAAACTGTTTTTT | CASSLEAGYEKLFF
TRBJ1-2 | NA | TRBV25-1 | NA | TGTGCCAGTCCGGGGCAGGGGAACTATGGCTACACCTTC | CASPGQGNYGYTF
TRBJ2-2 | TRBD2 | TRBV7-7 | NA | TGTGCCAGCAGCTTAGTGGGACTAGCGGGAGAGAACACCGGGGAGCTGTTTTTT | CASSLVGLAGENTGELFF
TRBJ2-3 | NA | TRBV10-2 | NA | TGCGCCAGCAGTGAAGCTAGAAGCACAGATACGCAGTATTTT | CASSEARSTDTQYF
TRBJ2-2 | NA | TRBV7-2 | NA | TGTGCCAGCAGCTTATCAGGAGGGCAGGGCGGGGAGCTGTTTTTT | CASSLSGGQGGELFF
TRBJ2-1 | TRBD2 | TRBV4-1 | NA | TGCGCCAGCAGCCAAGAAGCGGGAGGGCCGGTTGAGCAGTTCTTC | CASSQEAGGPVEQFF
TRBJ2-1 | TRBD2 | TRBV5-6 | few | TGTGCCAGCAGCCTCTTAGCGGGGGGGCTGGGTGAGCAGTTCTTC | CASSLLAGGLGEQFF
TRBJ1-2 | TRBD1 | TRBV27 | NA | TGTGCCAGCAGTTCAACAGTTTCGTACAGGGGATCGGGCTACACCTTC | CASSSTVSYRGSGYTF
TRBJ2-7 | NA | TRBV3-1/TRBV3-2 | NA | TGTGCCAGCAGCATAAGGGGTCTCGAGGAGCAGTACTTC | CASSIRGLEEQYF
TRBJ1-3 | NA | TRBV10-3 | NA | TGTGCCATCAGTGAGTCGATGTACAGGGCAACCAACACCATATATTTT | CAISESMYRATNTIYF
TRBJ2-5 | NA | TRBV6-6 | NA | TGTGCCAGCAGCGGTGGGGAGCGTGGGGAGACCCAGTACTTC | CASSGGERGETQYF
TRBJ1-2 | TRBD1 | TRBV7-9 | NA | TGTGCCAGCAACAGGGGGTCGGATGGCTACACCTTC | CASNRGSDGYTF
TRBJ2-7 | TRBD2 | TRBV29-1 | NA | TGCAGCGTTGCCCGGGGGGGAAACTACGAGCAGTACTTC | CSVARGGNYEQYF
TRBJ1-2 | NA | TRBV25-1 | once | TGTGCCAGCAGTGAAGGGCACCTCTATGGCTACACCTTC | CASSEGHLYGYTF
TRBJ1-2 | NA | TRBV19 | NA | TGTGCCAGTAGTATCGAGTCTACGGGGTTTTACGGCTACACCTTC | CASSIESTGFYGYTF